This record looks at one T cell receptor beta chain sequence and its context. This sample was included in a study of blood T cell repertoires in COVID-19. Study-level background: Sources were T cells, B-cell-depleted T cells, or PBMCs; the material itself was cDNA or gDNA.

The CDR3 totals 13 residues. V trimming: 5 bases; J trimming: 10 bases; junction bases outside the gene matches: 10. The germline V gene encodes CDR1 ENHRY and CDR2 SYGVKD. Those who participated ranged in age from roughly 18 to 90 years and resided in 20 to 30 US areas. Which cohort a participant joined came from the clinical history participants gave. The assay was immunoSEQ multiplex PCR, and TCRdb's table has in-frame clones only and misses some. Here the sample spans under 350,000 clones, about nine tenths being singletons. The receptor comes from a woman aged 40 to 49 who had recovered from COVID-19. This chain joins TRBV10-3 and TRBJ1-1; 7 positions agree with TRBD1. Sequenced material: PBMCs or T cells enriched from blood (not recorded which). The CDR3 nucleotides are TGTGCCATCAGTTCTACAGGGGCTGACGGAGCTTTCTTT. Protein: CAISSTGADGAFF.